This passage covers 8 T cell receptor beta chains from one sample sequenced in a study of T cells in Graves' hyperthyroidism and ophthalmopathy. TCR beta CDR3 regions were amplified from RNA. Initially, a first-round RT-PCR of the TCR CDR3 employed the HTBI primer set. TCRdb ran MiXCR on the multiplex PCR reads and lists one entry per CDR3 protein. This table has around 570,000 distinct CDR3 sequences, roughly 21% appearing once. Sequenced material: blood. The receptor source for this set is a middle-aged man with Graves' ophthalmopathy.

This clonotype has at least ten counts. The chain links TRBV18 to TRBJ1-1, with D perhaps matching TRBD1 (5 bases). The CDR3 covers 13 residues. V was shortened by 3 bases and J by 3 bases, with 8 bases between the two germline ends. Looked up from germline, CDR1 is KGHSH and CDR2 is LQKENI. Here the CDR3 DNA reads TGTGCCAGCTCACCGAGGGGAGACACTGAAGCTTTCTTT. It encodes CASSPRGDTEAFF. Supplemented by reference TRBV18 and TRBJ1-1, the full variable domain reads NAGVMQNPRHLVRRRGQEARLRCSPMKGHSHVYWYRQLPEEGLKFMVYLQKENIIDESGMPKERFSAEFPKEGPSILRIQQVVRGDSAAYFCASSPRGDTEAFFGQGTRLTVV.

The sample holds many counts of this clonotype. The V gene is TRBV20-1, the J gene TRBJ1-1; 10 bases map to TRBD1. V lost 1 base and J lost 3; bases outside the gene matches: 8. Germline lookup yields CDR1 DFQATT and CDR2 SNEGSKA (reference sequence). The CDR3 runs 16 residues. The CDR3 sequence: CSARGRTGGRDTEAFF. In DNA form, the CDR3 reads TGCAGTGCTAGAGGCAGGACAGGGGGTCGTGACACTGAAGCTTTCTTT.

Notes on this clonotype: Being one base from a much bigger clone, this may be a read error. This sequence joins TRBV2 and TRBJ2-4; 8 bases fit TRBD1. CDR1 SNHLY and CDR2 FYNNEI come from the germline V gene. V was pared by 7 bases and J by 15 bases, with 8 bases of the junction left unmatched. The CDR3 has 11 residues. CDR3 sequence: CASNDRGRGYF. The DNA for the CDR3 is TGTGCCAGCAATGACAGGGGTAGGGGGTACTTC.

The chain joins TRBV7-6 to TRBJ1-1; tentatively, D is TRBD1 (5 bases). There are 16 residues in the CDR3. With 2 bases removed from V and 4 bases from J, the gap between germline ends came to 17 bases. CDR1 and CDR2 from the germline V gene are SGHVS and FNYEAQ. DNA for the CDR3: TGTGCCAGCAGCTTACGTGGCGGGGGGGAACCCACTGAAGCTTTCTTT. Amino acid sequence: CASSLRGGGEPTEAFF.

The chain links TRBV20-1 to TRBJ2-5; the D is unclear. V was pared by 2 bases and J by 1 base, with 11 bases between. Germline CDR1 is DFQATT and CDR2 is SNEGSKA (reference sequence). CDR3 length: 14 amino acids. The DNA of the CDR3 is TGCAGTGCTAGATCTTCGACGATCCAAGAGACCCAGTACTTC. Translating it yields CSARSSTIQETQYF.

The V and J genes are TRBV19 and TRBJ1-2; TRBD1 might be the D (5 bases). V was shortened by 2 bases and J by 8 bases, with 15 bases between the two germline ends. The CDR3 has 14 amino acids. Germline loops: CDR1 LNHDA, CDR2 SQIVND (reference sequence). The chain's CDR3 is CASSIRPTVAGYTF. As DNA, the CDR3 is TGTGCCAGTAGTATACGTCCGACAGTAGCCGGCTACACCTTC.

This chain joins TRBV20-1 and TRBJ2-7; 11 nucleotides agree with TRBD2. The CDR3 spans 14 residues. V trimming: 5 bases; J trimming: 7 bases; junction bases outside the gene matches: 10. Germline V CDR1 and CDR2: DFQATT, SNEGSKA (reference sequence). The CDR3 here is CSAGPGLAAGEQYF. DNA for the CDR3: TGCAGTGCTGGACCGGGACTAGCGGCGGGTGAGCAGTACTTC.

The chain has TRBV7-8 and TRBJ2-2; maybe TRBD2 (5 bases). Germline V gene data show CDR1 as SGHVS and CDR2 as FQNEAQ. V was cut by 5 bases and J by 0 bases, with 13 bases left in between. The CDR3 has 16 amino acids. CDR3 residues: CASSVGGNANTGELFF. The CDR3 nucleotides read TGTGCCAGCAGCGTAGGAGGCAACGCGAACACCGGGGAGCTGTTTTTT.